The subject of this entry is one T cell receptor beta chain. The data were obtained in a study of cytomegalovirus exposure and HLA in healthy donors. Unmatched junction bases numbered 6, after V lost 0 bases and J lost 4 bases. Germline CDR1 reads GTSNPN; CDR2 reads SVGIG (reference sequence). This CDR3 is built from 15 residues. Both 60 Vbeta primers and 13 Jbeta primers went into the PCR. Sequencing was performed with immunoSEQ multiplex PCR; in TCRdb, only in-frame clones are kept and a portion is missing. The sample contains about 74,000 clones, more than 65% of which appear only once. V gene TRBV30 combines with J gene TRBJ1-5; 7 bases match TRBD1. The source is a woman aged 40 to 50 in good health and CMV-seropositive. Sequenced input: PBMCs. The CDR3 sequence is CAWSVPGTANQPQHF. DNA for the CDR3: TGTGCCTGGAGTGTACCCGGGACAGCTAATCAGCCCCAGCATTTT.